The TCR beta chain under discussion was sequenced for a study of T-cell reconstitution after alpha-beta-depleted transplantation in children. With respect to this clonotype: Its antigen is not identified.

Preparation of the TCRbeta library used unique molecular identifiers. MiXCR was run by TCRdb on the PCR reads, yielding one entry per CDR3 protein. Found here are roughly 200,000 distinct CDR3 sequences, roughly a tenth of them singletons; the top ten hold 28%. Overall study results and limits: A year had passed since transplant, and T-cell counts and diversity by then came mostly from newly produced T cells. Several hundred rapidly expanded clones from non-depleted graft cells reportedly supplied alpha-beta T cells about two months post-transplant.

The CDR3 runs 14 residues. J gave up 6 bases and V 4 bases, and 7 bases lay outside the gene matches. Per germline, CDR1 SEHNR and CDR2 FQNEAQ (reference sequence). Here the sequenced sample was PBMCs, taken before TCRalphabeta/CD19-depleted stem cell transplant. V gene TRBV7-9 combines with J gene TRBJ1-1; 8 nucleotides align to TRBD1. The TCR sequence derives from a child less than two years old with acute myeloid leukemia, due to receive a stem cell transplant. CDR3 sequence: CASSSDLDRAEAFF. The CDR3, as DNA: TGTGCCAGCAGCTCAGACCTGGACAGGGCTGAAGCTTTCTTT.